Each of the 15 T cell receptor beta chains below was sequenced from the same sample in a study of T cells in localized non-small cell lung cancer. Clones were sequenced by immunoSEQ multiplex PCR, and TCRdb holds only the in-frame ones, with some missing. The sample holds over 2,500 clones; 20% to 25% are singletons and the top ten take roughly 6.2%. Sequences were derived from lung tumor tissue, sampled before any cancer treatment. Source of these receptors: a man aged 35-75 years with stage II lung adenocarcinoma.

Judged by abundance, this clone is medium-sized. The chain has TRBV28 and TRBJ1-5, with TRBD1 matching 10 bases. V trimming: 5 bases; J trimming: 0 bases; junction bases outside the gene matches: 16. This CDR3 has 20 residues. Germline V gene data show CDR1 as MDHEN and CDR2 as SYDVKM. CDR3 nucleotides: TGTGCCAGCAGTGCCCGGGACAGGGGACACAGTCTGCCTAGCAATCAGCCCCAGCATTTT. It encodes CASSARDRGHSLPSNQPQHF.

The table lists this clone with a few counts. The chain couples TRBV11-3 to TRBJ1-1; a possible D gene is TRBD1 (5 bases). Germline-derived CDR1 and CDR2 are SGHNT and YENEEA. The CDR3 is 16 residues long. Trimming removed 0 bases from V and 1 base from J, with 12 bases in between. The DNA for the CDR3 is TGTGCCAGCAGCTTAGAGGTTGGGGGAGGGAACACTGAAGCTTTCTTT. It translates to CASSLEVGGGNTEAFF.

This clone was found a few times. V is TRBV11-3 and J is TRBJ1-5; possible D gene TRBD1, 6 bases. Trimming left V 5 bases short and J 3 bases short, with 14 bases between. This CDR3 is 15 amino acids long. Germline CDR1 SGHNT, CDR2 YENEEA. The CDR3 region is CASSATGEANQPQHF. For the CDR3, the DNA is TGTGCCAGCAGCGCGACAGGAGAGGCCAATCAGCCCCAGCATTTT.

The chain links TRBV9 to TRBJ1-1, with TRBD1 as a possible D gene (5 bases). CDR1 and CDR2 from the germline V gene are SGDLS and YYNGEE. The CDR3 is 13 amino acids. V was shortened by 0 bases and J by 11 bases, with 14 bases between the two germline ends. In DNA form, the CDR3 reads TGTGCCAGCAGCGTAGACGGGACGGCATCTGCTTTCTTT. Residues: CASSVDGTASAFF.

This clone turned up a few times. This chain links TRBV11-3 with TRBJ2-1, with 8 bases that match TRBD2. V was clipped by 5 bases and J by 4 bases; unmatched bases: 7. Germline assignment: CDR1 SGHNT and CDR2 YENEEA. The CDR3 has 15 residues. The CDR3 reads CASSPDLAGYNEQFF. As DNA, the CDR3 is TGTGCCAGCAGCCCCGATCTAGCGGGTTACAATGAGCAGTTCTTC.

V is TRBV11-3 and J is TRBJ1-5; 9 bases match TRBD1. The germline V gene encodes CDR1 SGHNT and CDR2 YENEEA. The CDR3 has 17 amino acids. Losses at the gene ends were 1 base for V and 6 bases for J; bases not matched to a gene: 10. DNA of the CDR3: TGTGCCAGCAGCTTAGGGGCCATACAGGGGGCTGGTCAGCCCCAGCATTTT. This translates into CASSLGAIQGAGQPQHF.

The chain combines TRBV19 with TRBJ2-7; a weak D match, TRBD1 (5 bases). The CDR3 covers 17 residues. The germline V gene encodes CDR1 LNHDA and CDR2 SQIVND (reference sequence). V lost 1 base and J lost 3, with 19 bases in between. CDR3 in amino acids: CASSIVGPGSGRYEQYF. CDR3 DNA sequence: TGTGCCAGTAGTATAGTTGGACCGGGCTCAGGGCGCTACGAGCAGTACTTC.

The chain has TRBV19 and TRBJ1-1; 8 positions agree with TRBD1. The CDR3 is 15 amino acids. The V segment lost 3 bases and the J segment 3 bases; nucleotides outside the gene matches: 6. CDR1 LNHDA and CDR2 SQIVND come from the germline V gene (reference sequence). The CDR3 sequence is CASSMGQGAYTEAFF. CDR3 nucleotide sequence: TGTGCCAGTAGTATGGGGCAGGGGGCTTACACTGAAGCTTTCTTT.

The chain has TRBV6-8 and TRBJ1-3; D is ambiguous. CDR3 length: 16 amino acids. The germline V gene has CDR1 MNHGY and CDR2 SAAAGT. V gave up 0 bases and J gave up 2 bases, with 11 bases separating them. The CDR3 spells CASSYSRPSAGNTIYF. The DNA of the CDR3 is TGTGCCAGCAGTTACTCCCGGCCAAGCGCTGGAAACACCATATATTTT.

The rearrangement links TRBV28 to TRBJ1-1; D gene unclear. CDR3 length: 12 amino acids. CDR1 and CDR2 (germline): MDHEN, SYDVKM. V was clipped by 7 bases and J by 8 bases, with 14 bases between them. The CDR3 DNA reads as TGTGCCAGCACACCAGCGCTTCCGGAAGCTTTCTTT. It specifies CASTPALPEAFF. Full variable domain (missing parts from reference TRBV28 and TRBJ1-1): DVKVTQSSRYLVKRTGEKVFLECVQDMDHENMFWYRQDPGLGLRLIYFSYDVKMKEKGDIPEGYSVSREKKERFSLILESASTNQTSMYLCASTPALPEAFFGQGTRLTVV.

J is TRBJ2-2 and V is TRBV19, with 8 bases fitting TRBD1. The CDR3 loop spans 15 amino acids. With V trimmed by 5 bases and J by 6 bases, 8 bases remained unmatched. Germline V CDR1 and CDR2: LNHDA, SQIVND (reference sequence). CDR3 loop: CASSPDRGGAGELFF. The CDR3 coding sequence is TGTGCCAGTAGTCCCGACAGGGGAGGAGCCGGGGAGCTGTTTTTT.

This chain connects TRBV19 to TRBJ2-7, with TRBD1 matching over 8 bases. There are 13 residues in the CDR3. V shed 6 bases and J 3 bases; nucleotides not matched to a gene: 4. CDR1 is LNHDA and CDR2 is SQIVND in the germline V gene (reference sequence). The CDR3 loop is CASRGQGIYEQYF. The CDR3 nucleotides read TGTGCCAGTAGAGGACAGGGAATCTACGAGCAGTACTTC.

J is TRBJ1-2 and V is TRBV15, with D possibly TRBD1 on 6 matching bases. V gave up 1 base and J gave up 7 bases, with 13 bases separating them. The CDR3 spans 14 residues. Germline CDR1 reads LNHNV; CDR2 reads YYDKDF (reference sequence). The CDR3 is CATSRAQGHFGYTF. CDR3 bases: TGTGCCACCAGCAGAGCCCAGGGGCATTTTGGCTACACCTTC.

This clone qualifies as medium-sized. The rearrangement links TRBV11-3 to TRBJ2-5; 10 bases match TRBD1. Germline trimming cut 4 bases from V and 5 bases from J; bases unmatched to any gene: 10. There are 16 residues in the CDR3. Germline CDR1 reads SGHNT; CDR2 reads YENEEA. The CDR3 here is CASSSPDRGLGETQYF. The CDR3 bases are TGTGCCAGCAGCTCACCCGACAGGGGGCTCGGTGAGACCCAGTACTTC.

This clone was counted only a few times. The chain links TRBV6-8 to TRBJ2-7; 10 nucleotides agree with TRBD2. This CDR3 has 16 residues. V shed 6 bases and J 3 bases; nucleotides not matched to a gene: 11. CDR1 and CDR2 (germline): MNHGY, SAAAGT. CDR3 residues: CASRRTSGGSFYEQYF. Written as DNA, the CDR3 is TGTGCCAGCAGACGGACTAGCGGTGGGTCTTTCTACGAGCAGTACTTC.